Included here is one T cell receptor (beta chain) sequence, with context. Original handling: It was from reference gene primer amplification that nucleated cell counts were estimated. TCRdb's copy holds only in-frame clones and misses some; the assay was immunoSEQ multiplex PCR. V and J calls and clone size come straight from that table; D and trimming were deduced from the DNA. The data contain 150,000 to 160,000 clones, approximately 80% of them singletons. The CDR3 covers 13 residues. The V and J ends lost 6 bases and 0 bases respectively, with 7 bases between them. Germline values: CDR1 MNHNY, CDR2 SVGAGI (reference sequence). The sample belongs to a study of blood T cell repertoires in COVID-19. Study summary: Donors in the United States, Italy and Spain gave samples during acute or convalescent COVID-19. From T cells, B-cell-depleted T cells, or PBMCs came the material, which was cDNA or gDNA.

Material: peripheral blood. V usage is TRBV6-6 and J usage is TRBJ2-3, with D possibly TRBD1 on 6 matching bases. This TCR derives from a woman aged 45 to 65 with acute or convalescent COVID-19. This chain's CDR3 is CASRQGSTDTQYF. The CDR3 DNA reads TGTGCCAGCAGACAGGGCAGCACAGATACGCAGTATTTT.